Below are 24 T cell receptor beta chains sequenced from a single sample in a study of T cells after yellow fever vaccination. TCRdb analysed the 5' RACE reads with MiXCR anew, one entry per CDR3 protein. Among about 120,000 distinct CDR3 sequences listed, roughly 15% were seen once. The sequences come from CD8+ T cells sorted from PBMCs, collected 5 days after the yellow fever booster vaccination. The source is a man younger than 35 who received the YFV17D yellow fever vaccine.

This clonotype was recorded at least ten times. This CDR3 reads CSVEERNEQFF. In DNA form, the CDR3 reads TGCAGCGTTGAAGAGCGCAATGAGCAGTTCTTC. The chain is built from TRBV29-1 and TRBJ2-1; D remains unclear. The V gene's germline CDR1 is SQVTM and CDR2 ANQGSEA. The V gene lost 0 bases and the J gene lost 6 bases, with 3 bases spanning the gap. The CDR3 contains 11 residues.

The V call is TRBV6-1, the J call TRBJ2-7, with D possibly TRBD1 on 5 matching bases. Deletions cut 1 base from V and 3 bases from J, with 7 bases between. This CDR3 has 13 residues. Germline CDR1 reads MNHNS; CDR2 reads SASEGT. CDR3 sequence: CASSEVTGYEQYV. The CDR3 DNA reads as TGTGCCAGCAGTGAAGTAACAGGCTACGAGCAGTACGTC.

This clonotype turned up a few times. One end of the junction varies from germline; a read error may be responsible. V usage is TRBV7-6 and J usage is TRBJ2-1; D is unresolved. The CDR3 totals 11 residues. Germline V gene lookup returns CDR1 SGHVS and CDR2 FNYEAQ. The CDR3 coding sequence is TGTGCCACCAGCCTTGGGAATGAGCAGTTCTTC. This gives the protein CATSLGNEQFF.

The chain joins TRBV13 to TRBJ2-5; 12 positions match TRBD2. The CDR3 is 16 amino acids. V gave up 4 bases and J gave up 4 bases; unmatched junction bases: 7. Germline V gene data show CDR1 as PRHDT and CDR2 as FYEKMQ (reference sequence). In nucleotides, the CDR3 is TGTGCCAGCAGCTCTCTAGCGGGGGGGGAGTTAGAGACCCAGTACTTC. Protein product: CASSSLAGGELETQYF.

The rearrangement links TRBV5-1 to TRBJ2-1; 7 nucleotides line up with TRBD1. Germline values: CDR1 SGHRS, CDR2 YFSETQ. This CDR3 is 14 amino acids long. V shed 1 base and J 7 bases; nucleotides not matched to a gene: 5. DNA of the CDR3: TGCGCCAGCAGCTTGTATGAGGGGGCGAATGAGCAGTTCTTC. Its translation: CASSLYEGANEQFF.

This clonotype was recorded a few times. This chain connects TRBV3-1 to TRBJ2-5; TRBD2 matches 7 bases. V dropped 6 bases and J dropped 5; count of bases not matched to a gene: 6. In germline, CDR1 is LGHDT, CDR2 YNNKEL (reference sequence). CDR3 size: 13 residues. CDR3 sequence: CASRAGLHETQYF. In nucleotides, the CDR3 is TGTGCCAGCAGAGCGGGACTCCACGAGACCCAGTACTTC.

CDR3: CASSLTGGWDKNIQYF. In DNA, the CDR3 is TGTGCCAGCAGCCTGACAGGGGGCTGGGACAAAAACATTCAGTACTTC. The V and J genes are TRBV7-8 and TRBJ2-4, with 10 bases aligning to TRBD1. V was pared by 5 bases and J by 3 bases, with 7 bases of the junction left unmatched. This CDR3 comprises 16 residues. The germline V gene encodes CDR1 SGHVS and CDR2 FQNEAQ.

This clonotype was counted between two and nine times. The rearrangement links TRBV12-3 or TRBV12-4 to TRBJ1-1, with D tentatively TRBD1 (5 bases). The ends were cut back, 5 bases at V and 1 base at J, with 11 bases in the middle. The length of the CDR3 is 14 residues. The CDR3 loop is CASSLLGGNTEAFF. The CDR3 region has the DNA TGTGCCAGCAGTCTCCTTGGGGGGAACACTGAAGCTTTCTTT.

The CDR3 bases are TGCGCCAGCAGCGTTCGGGGGGGCCCTGAGTATGGCTACACCTTC. Translated: CASSVRGGPEYGYTF. This rearrangement joins TRBV4-1 to TRBJ1-2, with a tentative D call TRBD1 (6 bases). The germline CDR1 and CDR2 sequences are MGHRA and YSYEKL. The CDR3 is 15 amino acids. The V gene lost 5 bases and the J gene lost 5 bases, with 18 bases spanning the gap.

Only a few counts were recorded for this clonotype. The chain carries TRBV5-1 and TRBJ1-2, with D hard to call. CDR3 length equals 13 residues. Germline CDR1 is SGHRS and CDR2 is YFSETQ. Trimming pared 0 bases from V and 8 bases from J, leaving 11 bases between. CDR3 in DNA: TGCGCCAGCAGCTTGGGGCTTCCTAGGGGCTACACCTTC. Residues: CASSLGLPRGYTF.

V and J are TRBV4-3 and TRBJ2-3; 8 nucleotides align to TRBD2. Trimming removed 1 base from V and 4 bases from J; junction bases left unmatched: 10. The CDR3 is 17 amino acids. CDR1 and CDR2 from the germline V gene are LGHNA and YSLEER. CDR3: CASSQGPLAAGPDTQYF. CDR3 sequence (DNA): TGCGCCAGCAGCCAAGGACCACTAGCGGCCGGGCCAGATACGCAGTATTTT.

This clonotype was observed a few times. V and J are TRBV12-3 or TRBV12-4 and TRBJ2-2; D is possibly TRBD1 or TRBD2 (5 bases each). This CDR3 comprises 14 residues. Trimming shortened V by 8 bases and J by 4 bases, and 14 bases separated the two germline ends. This CDR3 reads CASHSGGTTGELFF. CDR3 nucleotide sequence: TGTGCCAGCCACTCTGGGGGTACCACCGGGGAGCTGTTTTTT.

This clonotype occurred a few times. The rearrangement links TRBV27 to TRBJ2-4; D is possibly TRBD1 (6 bases). Trimming cost V 3 bases and J 8 bases, with 20 bases left between them. The CDR3 is 16 amino acids. Germline V gene lookup returns CDR1 MNHEY and CDR2 SMNVEV (reference sequence). The CDR3 DNA is TGTGCCAGCAGTTTGGGCTGGGGTCTCGAGGGGGACATTCAGTACTTC. Translation gives CASSLGWGLEGDIQYF.

The chain recombines TRBV5-1 with TRBJ2-1; TRBD2 agrees at 11 bases. The CDR3 contains 13 residues. In germline, CDR1 is SGHRS, CDR2 YFSETQ. V lost 5 bases to trimming and J lost 5 bases; unmatched junction nucleotides: 0. CDR3 in amino acids: CASRTSGDNEQFF. In nucleotides, the CDR3 is TGCGCCAGCAGGACTAGCGGGGACAATGAGCAGTTCTTC. Full variable domain (outside the CDR3, taken from reference TRBV5-1 and TRBJ2-1): KAGVTQTPRYLIKTRGQQVTLSCSPISGHRSVSWYQQTPGQGLQFLFEYFSETQRNKGNFPGRFSGRQFSNSRSEMNVSTLELGDSALYLCASRTSGDNEQFFGPGTRLTVL.

This clonotype was detected a few times. CDR3: CATNRGPYEQYV. In nucleotides, the CDR3 is TGTGCCACCAACAGGGGACCCTACGAGCAGTACGTC. The chain couples TRBV24-1 to TRBJ2-7; 7 nucleotides line up with TRBD1. The germline gives CDR1 KGHDR, CDR2 SFDVKD. CDR3 length: 12 residues. V was pared by 8 bases and J by 2 bases, with 2 bases of the junction left unmatched.

The V gene is TRBV29-1, the J gene TRBJ1-2; D not certain. The ends were cut back, 4 bases at V and 4 bases at J, with 7 bases in the middle. The CDR3 loop spans 11 amino acids. Germline CDR1 and CDR2: SQVTM and ANQGSEA. The CDR3 region is CSVVWGYGYTF. The CDR3 nucleotides read TGCAGCGTTGTATGGGGCTATGGCTACACCTTC.

The rearrangement joins TRBV27 to TRBJ1-5; 8 nucleotides align to TRBD1. The CDR3 contains 13 residues. The germline CDR1 and CDR2 sequences are MNHEY and SMNVEV (reference sequence). Losses at the gene ends were 7 bases for V and 7 bases for J; bases not matched to a gene: 6. The CDR3: CASKGQGGQPQHF. The CDR3 bases are TGTGCCAGCAAAGGACAGGGAGGCCAGCCCCAGCATTTT.

The CDR3 protein is CASSVGGTASVKTQYF. The CDR3 region has the DNA TGTGCCAGCAGCGTCGGAGGGACAGCCAGCGTGAAGACCCAGTACTTC. V gene TRBV9 combines with J gene TRBJ2-5, with a tentative D call TRBD1 (7 bases). The CDR3 sequence is 16 residues long. Trimming took 2 bases from V and 6 from J, leaving 20 bases between them. Per germline, CDR1 SGDLS and CDR2 YYNGEE.

A remark on this clonotype: A much larger clone lies a single base off, so this may be a read error. V gene TRBV7-6 combines with J gene TRBJ2-5; D unclear. The CDR3 spans 13 residues. Germline values: CDR1 SGHVS, CDR2 FNYEAQ. Trimming took off 1 base at V and 6 bases at J, with 9 bases between the two ends. CDR3 in amino acids: CASSLELPQTQYF. The CDR3 bases are TGTGCCAGCAGCTTAGAACTGCCTCAGACCCAGTACTTC.

The V gene is TRBV29-1, the J gene TRBJ2-3; perhaps TRBD2 as D (6 bases). Looked up from germline, CDR1 is SQVTM and CDR2 is ANQGSEA. CDR3 size: 12 residues. V was pared by 6 bases and J by 4 bases, with 11 bases between. CDR3 nucleotide sequence: TGCAGCGTGGTCCCGGGGGCAGATACGCAGTATTTT. Amino acid sequence: CSVVPGADTQYF.

There are a few counts of this clonotype. V is TRBV7-3 and J is TRBJ2-1, with 8 nucleotides matching TRBD2. Germline V CDR1 and CDR2: SGHTA, FQGTGA. V lost 1 base to trimming and J lost 6 bases; unmatched junction nucleotides: 5. CDR3 length equals 15 residues. CDR3 sequence reads: CASSLKDGGANEQFF. CDR3 in DNA: TGTGCCAGCAGCTTAAAGGACGGGGGGGCCAATGAGCAGTTCTTC. Variable domain in full (rest from reference TRBV7-3 and TRBJ2-1): GAGVSQTPSNKVTEKGKYVELRCDPISGHTALYWYRQSLGQGPEFLIYFQGTGAADDSGLPNDRFFAVRPEGSVSTLKIQRTERGDSAVYLCASSLKDGGANEQFFGPGTRLTVL.

This clonotype was picked up many times. This chain connects TRBV7-9 to TRBJ2-5, with a weak D call TRBD2 (6 bases). The germline CDR1 and CDR2 sequences are SEHNR and FQNEAQ (reference sequence). The CDR3 totals 14 residues. Deletions cut 3 bases from V and 5 bases from J, with 13 bases between. The CDR3 is CASSFARGMETQYF. Written as DNA, the CDR3 is TGTGCCAGCAGCTTCGCGCGGGGAATGGAGACCCAGTACTTC.

The chain is built from TRBV6-5 and TRBJ1-4; D remains ambiguous. Germline-derived CDR1 and CDR2 are MNHEY and SVGAGI. V lost 5 bases to trimming and J lost 0 bases, with 13 bases between them. CDR3 length: 16 residues. In DNA form, the CDR3 reads TGTGCCAGCAGTGTGACCAACCGGGCAACTAATGAAAAACTGTTTTTT. Its protein product is CASSVTNRATNEKLFF.

This clonotype was seen ten or more times. This rearrangement joins TRBV4-3 to TRBJ2-2, with D unresolved. This CDR3 region has 14 residues. Germline assignment: CDR1 LGHNA and CDR2 YSLEER. Trimming took 1 base from V and 6 from J, leaving 9 bases between them. CDR3 sequence reads: CASSQVGMAGELFF. The CDR3 coding sequence is TGCGCCAGCAGCCAAGTTGGTATGGCCGGGGAGCTGTTTTTT.